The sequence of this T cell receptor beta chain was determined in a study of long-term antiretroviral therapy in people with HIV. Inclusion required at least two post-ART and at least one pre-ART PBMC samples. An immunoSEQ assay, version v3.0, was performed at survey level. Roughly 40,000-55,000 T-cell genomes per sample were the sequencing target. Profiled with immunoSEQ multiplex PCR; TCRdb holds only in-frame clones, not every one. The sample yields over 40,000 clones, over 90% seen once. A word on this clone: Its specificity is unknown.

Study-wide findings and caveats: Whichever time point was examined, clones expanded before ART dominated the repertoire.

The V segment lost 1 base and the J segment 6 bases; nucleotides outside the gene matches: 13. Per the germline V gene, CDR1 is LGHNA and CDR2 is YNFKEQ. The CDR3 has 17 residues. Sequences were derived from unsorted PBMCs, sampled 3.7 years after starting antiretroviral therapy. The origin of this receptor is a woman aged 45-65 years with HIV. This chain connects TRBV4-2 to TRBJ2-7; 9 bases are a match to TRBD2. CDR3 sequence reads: CASSQVASGDGRSEQYF. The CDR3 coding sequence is TGTGCCAGCAGCCAAGTGGCTAGCGGGGACGGTCGGAGCGAGCAGTACTTC.